The next 10 T cell receptor beta chains were all read from a single sample in a study of blood T cell repertoires in COVID-19. Profiling relied on immunoSEQ multiplex PCR, and the TCRdb table lists in-frame clones only, not all of them. The table lists more than 55,000 clones, 88% of them singletons, with approximately 4.3% in the top ten. The sequenced material came from peripheral blood. The receptors come from a man between 60 and 75 years old with acute or convalescent COVID-19.

The CDR3 loop is CASSLIPDSTEAFF. CDR3 in DNA: TGTGCCAGCAGTTTAATTCCCGACAGCACTGAAGCTTTCTTT. The chain has TRBV28 and TRBJ1-1; a possible D gene is TRBD1 (5 bases). The V gene's germline CDR1 is MDHEN and CDR2 SYDVKM. V lost 2 bases, J lost 4 bases, and 11 bases lay in between. CDR3 size: 14 residues.

The chain is built from TRBV28 and TRBJ1-5; D ambiguous. This CDR3 region has 12 residues. The V gene lost 8 bases and the J gene lost 4 bases, with 9 bases spanning the gap. In germline, CDR1 is MDHEN, CDR2 SYDVKM. The CDR3 region is CASGGGNQPQHF. CDR3 sequence (DNA): TGTGCCAGCGGCGGTGGAAATCAGCCCCAGCATTTT.

The J gene is TRBJ2-3, the V gene TRBV24-1; D gene uncertain. This CDR3 has 13 residues. Trimming left V 5 bases short and J 1 base short, with 6 bases between. CDR1 is KGHDR and CDR2 is SFDVKD in the germline V gene. This chain's CDR3 is CATSAGGTDTQYF. CDR3 in DNA: TGTGCCACCAGTGCGGGTGGCACAGATACGCAGTATTTT.

The rearrangement joins TRBV5-4 to TRBJ2-5; D remains unclear. CDR3 length equals 13 residues. Per germline, CDR1 SGHNT and CDR2 YYREEE (reference sequence). Trimming took off 0 bases at V and 5 bases at J, with 8 bases between the two ends. This chain's CDR3 is CASSLDQWETQYF. The DNA of the CDR3 is TGTGCCAGCAGCTTGGATCAGTGGGAGACCCAGTACTTC.

This rearrangement joins TRBV10-3 to TRBJ2-1; TRBD2 might be the D (7 bases). V was shortened by 3 bases and J by 6 bases, with 15 bases between the two germline ends. The CDR3 has 15 residues. CDR1 is ENHRY and CDR2 is SYGVKD in the germline V gene. Written as DNA, the CDR3 is TGTGCCATCAGTGACGGGGGGACACGGAGCAATGAGCAGTTCTTC. Translated: CAISDGGTRSNEQFF.

The chain recombines TRBV5-1 with TRBJ2-2; 13 nucleotides align to TRBD2. With V trimmed by 5 bases and J by 1 base, 11 bases remained unmatched. Germline V gene lookup returns CDR1 SGHRS and CDR2 YFSETQ. CDR3 length: 19 amino acids. The CDR3 reads CASSPRLAGGLLNTGELFF. DNA of the CDR3: TGCGCCAGCAGTCCACGACTAGCGGGAGGACTCTTGAACACCGGGGAGCTGTTTTTT.

The gene calls are TRBV7-8 and TRBJ2-3, with D perhaps TRBD2 (6 bases). Germline V gene sequence: CDR1 SGHVS, CDR2 FQNEAQ. The CDR3 totals 14 residues. Trimming stripped 4 bases from V and 0 bases from J, with 8 bases between. CDR3 protein: CASSSGTSTDTQYF. The CDR3 DNA reads as TGTGCCAGCAGCTCCGGGACTAGCACAGATACGCAGTATTTT.

The J gene is TRBJ1-5, the V gene TRBV2, with 11 positions matching TRBD1. The junction had 5 bases not matched to a gene; V was cut back by 4 bases and J by 6 bases. CDR3 size: 15 residues. The germline V gene encodes CDR1 SNHLY and CDR2 FYNNEI. The CDR3 spells CASSGGTGGSQPQHF. As DNA, the CDR3 is TGTGCCAGCAGTGGGGGGACAGGGGGAAGTCAGCCCCAGCATTTT.

This rearrangement joins TRBV28 to TRBJ1-4; D possibly corresponds to TRBD1 (5 bases). The CDR3 runs to 17 residues. V was shortened by 4 bases and J by 7 bases, with 22 bases between the two germline ends. Germline V gene data show CDR1 as MDHEN and CDR2 as SYDVKM. Written as DNA, the CDR3 is TGTGCCAGCAGTTCGGGGGGTACCGGGAGATGGGGTGAAAAACTGTTTTTT. Protein product: CASSSGGTGRWGEKLFF.

This clone was observed a single time. This sequence joins TRBV6-5 and TRBJ1-2, with 7 bases identical to TRBD1. The V gene end was trimmed by 7 bases and the J gene end by 2 bases; junction bases not matched to a gene: 7. Germline CDR1 and CDR2: MNHEY and SVGAGI. The CDR3 is 14 amino acids. CDR3 DNA: TGTGCCAGCACGGTCGGGACAGTAAACTATGGCTACACCTTC. Encoded protein: CASTVGTVNYGYTF.